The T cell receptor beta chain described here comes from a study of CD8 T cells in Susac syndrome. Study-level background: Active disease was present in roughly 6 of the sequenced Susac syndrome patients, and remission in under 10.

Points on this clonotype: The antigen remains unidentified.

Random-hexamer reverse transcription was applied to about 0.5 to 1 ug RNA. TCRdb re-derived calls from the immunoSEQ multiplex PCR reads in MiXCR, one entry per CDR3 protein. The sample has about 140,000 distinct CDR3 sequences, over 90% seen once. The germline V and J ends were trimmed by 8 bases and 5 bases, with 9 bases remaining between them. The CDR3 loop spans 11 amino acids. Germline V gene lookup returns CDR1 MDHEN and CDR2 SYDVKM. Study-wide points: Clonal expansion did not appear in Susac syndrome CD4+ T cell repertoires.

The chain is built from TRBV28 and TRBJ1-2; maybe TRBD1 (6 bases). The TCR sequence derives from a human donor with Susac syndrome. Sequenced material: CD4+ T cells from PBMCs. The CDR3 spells CASGRGYGYTF. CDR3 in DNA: TGTGCCAGCGGCAGGGGTTATGGCTACACCTTC.